These 28 T cell receptor beta chains originate from one sample sequenced in a study of T-cell reconstitution after alpha-beta-depleted transplantation in children. Unique molecular identifiers were incorporated into the prepared TCRbeta library. One entry per CDR3 protein, called by TCRdb with MiXCR from the PCR reads. The table includes roughly 300,000 distinct CDR3 sequences, roughly 11% detected once. This sample comprised peripheral blood, obtained 180 days after TCRalphabeta/CD19-depleted stem cell transplant. Receptors originate from a male patient aged 2 to 10 who had a stem cell transplant for chronic granulomatous disease, so the T cells may come from the graft donor.

V usage is TRBV5-1 and J usage is TRBJ2-7; the D is unclear. The germline CDR1 and CDR2 sequences are SGHRS and YFSETQ. There are 12 residues in the CDR3. Trimming left V 1 base short and J 9 bases short, with 11 bases between. CDR3 DNA sequence: TGCGCCAGCAGCTTGAATAACCACGGGCAGTACTTC. This gives the protein CASSLNNHGQYF.

This clonotype appeared many times. The gene calls are TRBV9 and TRBJ2-1; D gene unclear. The CDR3 is 15 amino acids. Trimming removed 0 bases from V and 8 bases from J, with 15 bases in between. From germline, CDR1 is SGDLS and CDR2 YYNGEE. CDR3 nucleotide sequence: TGTGCCAGCAGCGTAGGGCATGTGGGGTCGGATGAGCAGTTCTTC. It translates to CASSVGHVGSDEQFF.

There are many counts of this clonotype. Here the CDR3 reads CSAIDKQGASETQYF. In DNA form, the CDR3 reads TGCAGTGCTATCGATAAACAGGGGGCTAGTGAGACCCAGTACTTC. The V gene is TRBV20-1, the J gene TRBJ2-5; 9 nucleotides match TRBD1. Germline values: CDR1 DFQATT, CDR2 SNEGSKA (reference sequence). Unmatched junction bases numbered 11, after V lost 4 bases and J lost 5 bases. This CDR3 is built from 15 residues.

Many counts were recorded for this clonotype. This chain connects TRBV5-1 to TRBJ2-1; D unresolved. Looked up from germline, CDR1 is SGHRS and CDR2 is YFSETQ. The CDR3 length is 13 residues. V gave up 6 bases and J gave up 5 bases, with 12 bases separating them. The CDR3 DNA is TGCGCCAGCAAGGTGGGATGGGACAATGAGCAGTTCTTC. Encoded protein: CASKVGWDNEQFF.

Concerning this clonotype: This may come from a read error, since a much larger clone is one base off. The V call is TRBV28, the J call TRBJ2-7; 7 bases fit TRBD1. CDR3 length: 15 amino acids. The germline V gene has CDR1 MDHEN and CDR2 SYDVKM. CDR3 nucleotides: TGTGCCAGCAGACAAACCGGGACAGCTCACTACGAGCACTACTTC. It is translated as CASRQTGTAHYEHYF.

The chain has TRBV20-1 and TRBJ2-5, with 16 bases matching TRBD2. The V segment lost 1 base and the J segment 4 bases; nucleotides outside the gene matches: 12. In germline, CDR1 is DFQATT, CDR2 SNEGSKA (reference sequence). The CDR3 covers 19 residues. The DNA of the CDR3 is TGCAGTGCTAGAGTTCTAGGGACTAGCGGGAGGGCCCTCTCAGAGACCCAGTACTTC. Protein: CSARVLGTSGRALSETQYF.

The sample holds a few counts of this clonotype. V is TRBV7-9 and J is TRBJ2-7, with 8 bases fitting TRBD2. Per the germline V gene, CDR1 is SEHNR and CDR2 is FQNEAQ (reference sequence). The CDR3 totals 17 residues. J was trimmed by 1 base and V by 0 bases; bases with no gene match: 8. The CDR3 coding sequence is TGTGCCAGCAGCTTAGCCCCTCGGGGGGGGAGGTCCTACGAGCAGTACTTC. Translating gives CASSLAPRGGRSYEQYF.

At least ten counts were recorded for this clonotype. The V gene is TRBV25-1, the J gene TRBJ2-7; D unresolved. Germline CDR1 is MGHDK and CDR2 is SYGVNS. This CDR3 region has 13 residues. Trimming stripped 7 bases from V and 2 bases from J, with 12 bases between. This CDR3 reads CASTGRAPYEQYF. The CDR3 DNA reads as TGTGCCAGCACCGGACGAGCCCCCTACGAGCAGTACTTC.

The chain employs TRBV7-9 and TRBJ2-7; D gene ambiguous. The germline V gene encodes CDR1 SEHNR and CDR2 FQNEAQ (reference sequence). CDR3 length: 11 amino acids. The V end was cut by 4 bases, the J end by 7 bases, with 8 bases between. This chain's CDR3 is CASSSLLEQYF. CDR3 DNA: TGTGCCAGCAGCTCCCTTCTAGAGCAGTACTTC.

This clonotype was seen ten or more times. V gene TRBV6-5 combines with J gene TRBJ1-2; TRBD1 matches at 10 bases. From germline, CDR1 is MNHEY and CDR2 SVGAGI. Unmatched junction bases numbered 6, after V lost 4 bases and J lost 4 bases. This CDR3 region has 15 residues. The CDR3 reads CASSSRRDRGYGYTF. CDR3 DNA: TGTGCCAGCAGTTCCCGTAGGGACAGGGGCTATGGCTACACCTTC.

This clonotype showed up many times. The V gene is TRBV20-1, the J gene TRBJ2-2; 13 bases match TRBD2. This CDR3 comprises 14 residues. The germline gives CDR1 DFQATT, CDR2 SNEGSKA (reference sequence). The ends lost 5 bases at V and 6 bases at J; junction bases unmatched: 3. CDR3 nucleotides: TGCAGTGCTCTAGGACTAGCGGGAGCCGGGGAGCTGTTTTTT. Protein sequence: CSALGLAGAGELFF.

About this clonotype itself: One base away lies a much larger clone, so this may be a sequencing read error. The chain joins TRBV12-3 or TRBV12-4 to TRBJ2-5; the match to TRBD2 covers 8 bases. V gave up 2 bases and J gave up 7 bases; unmatched junction bases: 3. The CDR3 consists of 13 residues. The CDR3 bases are TGTGCCAGCAGTTTACCAGCGGGGGTGACCCAGTACTTC. Protein product: CASSLPAGVTQYF.

Many counts were recorded for this clonotype. This sequence joins TRBV9 and TRBJ1-1, with 8 bases that match TRBD1. This CDR3 has 18 residues. Germline CDR1 and CDR2: SGDLS and YYNGEE. Trimming at V came to 0 bases and at J to 1 base, leaving 11 bases not matched to a gene. The CDR3 reads CASSVGSTGGFGNTEAFF. The DNA for the CDR3 is TGTGCCAGCAGCGTAGGGAGTACAGGGGGGTTTGGGAACACTGAAGCTTTCTTT.

At least ten counts were recorded for this clonotype. One junction end does not reproduce the germline sequence, and a read error may be involved. This rearrangement joins TRBV7-2 to TRBJ1-5; a possible D gene is TRBD1 (6 bases). CDR1 and CDR2 (germline): SGHTA, FQGNSA. This CDR3 has 14 amino acids. In DNA, the CDR3 is TGTGCCAGCAGCTTAATGGACAGCACTCAGCCCCAGCATTTT. Amino acid sequence: CASSLMDSTQPQHF.

This clonotype was counted at least ten times. The CDR3 reads CASSLVAGGAYNEQFF. The CDR3 DNA reads TGCGCCAGCAGCTTGGTAGCGGGGGGGGCCTACAATGAGCAGTTCTTC. The chain combines TRBV5-1 with TRBJ2-1; 11 bases agree with TRBD2. With 0 bases clipped from V and 2 bases from J, the junction kept 1 base outside the gene matches. The CDR3 loop spans 16 amino acids. CDR1 is SGHRS, CDR2 YFSETQ, per germline.

The table lists this clonotype with many counts. The V gene is TRBV29-1, the J gene TRBJ1-2; a possible D gene is TRBD1 (6 bases). V lost 0 bases and J lost 3, with 11 bases in between. The germline V gene encodes CDR1 SQVTM and CDR2 ANQGSEA. The CDR3 has 14 amino acids. In nucleotides, the CDR3 is TGCAGCGTTGAAGAAGGGGGGTGGGACTATGGCTACACCTTC. Residues: CSVEEGGWDYGYTF.

In its sample, this clonotype was seen many times. The gene calls are TRBV4-3 and TRBJ2-1; 8 bases match TRBD2. The length of the CDR3 is 16 residues. Per germline, CDR1 LGHNA and CDR2 YSLEER. Trimming took 4 bases from V and 4 from J; bases not matched to a gene: 9. The CDR3 DNA follows: TGCGCCAGCAGCCTTGCCGGGACTAGTCCTTACAATGAGCAGTTCTTC. Amino acid sequence: CASSLAGTSPYNEQFF.

This clonotype has at least ten counts. The chain employs TRBV5-1 and TRBJ2-7; D might be TRBD1 or TRBD2, each matching 5 bases. In germline, CDR1 is SGHRS, CDR2 YFSETQ. Trimming shortened V by 0 bases and J by 3 bases, and 13 bases separated the two germline ends. CDR3 size: 15 residues. This chain's CDR3 is CASSLAPGTFYEQYF. The CDR3 DNA reads as TGCGCCAGCAGCTTGGCCCCGGGGACCTTCTACGAGCAGTACTTC.

In this sample, this clonotype turned up many times. V is TRBV10-3 and J is TRBJ1-1, with D uncertain. Germline V gene sequence: CDR1 ENHRY, CDR2 SYGVKD. With 0 bases removed from V and 4 bases from J, the gap between germline ends came to 9 bases. This CDR3 spans 14 amino acids. CDR3 residues: CAISESVGATEAFF. CDR3 DNA sequence: TGTGCCATCAGTGAGTCGGTCGGAGCCACTGAAGCTTTCTTT.

Remarks on this clonotype: A read error may be the cause here, since a much bigger clone is one base away. J is TRBJ1-1 and V is TRBV6-1; TRBD1 might be the D (5 bases). The CDR3 is made up of 13 amino acids. CDR1 and CDR2 from the germline V gene are MNHNS and SASEGT. The CDR3 reads CASTRAVGTEVFF. The CDR3 DNA sequence: TGTGCCAGCACCAGGGCTGTGGGGACTGAAGTTTTCTTT.

As for this clonotype: A read error may be the cause here, since a much bigger clone is one base away. CDR3 region: CASSDIIVLDTQHF. As DNA, the CDR3 is TGTGCCAGCAGTGACATCATTGTTTTGGATACGCAGCATTTT. V is TRBV28 and J is TRBJ2-3, with unresolved D. The DNA end favors TRBJ1-5, so the J call may be wrong. CDR3 size: 14 residues. Germline lookup yields CDR1 MDHEN and CDR2 SYDVKM.

This clonotype was detected only a few times. The chain recombines TRBV30 with TRBJ2-7, with TRBD2 as a possible D gene (6 bases). The V gene lost 3 bases and the J gene lost 3 bases, with 6 bases spanning the gap. Germline assignment: CDR1 GTSNPN and CDR2 SVGIG (reference sequence). The CDR3 has 11 residues. The CDR3 loop is CAWSGSYEQYF. CDR3 sequence (DNA): TGTGCCTGGAGCGGGAGCTACGAGCAGTACTTC.

This clonotype was counted many times. V usage is TRBV5-1 and J usage is TRBJ2-2; the D gene is possibly TRBD2 (5 bases). This CDR3 comprises 16 residues. The V end lost 0 bases, the J end lost 6 bases, and 15 bases lay between the germline ends. Germline V gives CDR1 SGHRS, CDR2 YFSETQ. The CDR3 sequence is CASSLVRGSGSGELFF. In DNA, the CDR3 is TGCGCCAGCAGCTTGGTCCGGGGAAGCGGATCCGGGGAGCTGTTTTTT.

This clonotype was found many times. The rearrangement links TRBV6-2 or TRBV6-3 to TRBJ2-3; D is possibly TRBD2 (5 bases). CDR1 is MNHEY, CDR2 SVGEGT, per germline. Between the trimmed V and J ends, which lost 8 bases and 7 bases, there was a span of 10 bases. CDR3 length: 11 residues. The CDR3 is CASAGGHTQYF. CDR3 nucleotide sequence: TGTGCCAGCGCCGGCGGGCATACGCAGTATTTT.

The chain links TRBV5-4 to TRBJ2-7, with D hard to call. The CDR3 contains 10 residues. Trimming cost V 6 bases and J 4 bases, with 5 bases left between them. CDR1 and CDR2 (germline): SGHNT, YYREEE (reference sequence). The CDR3 here is CASTLYEQYF. As DNA, the CDR3 is TGTGCCAGCACCCTTTACGAGCAGTACTTC.

In this sample, this clonotype turned up many times. The gene calls are TRBV9 and TRBJ2-7, with 7 nucleotides matching TRBD2. Trimming removed 0 bases from V and 2 bases from J; junction bases left unmatched: 2. The CDR3 has 14 amino acids. Germline CDR1 reads SGDLS; CDR2 reads YYNGEE. CDR3 DNA: TGTGCCAGCAGCGTAGGGGAGGGACCCTACGAGCAGTACTTC. Protein product: CASSVGEGPYEQYF.

About this clonotype itself: An end of the junction differs from the germline gene, which may be a read error. The chain couples TRBV20-1 to TRBJ2-1; 8 nucleotides line up with TRBD1. This CDR3 comprises 15 residues. Looked up from germline, CDR1 is DFQATT and CDR2 is SNEGSKA (reference sequence). CDR3 residues: CCASPGQGGVNEQFF. CDR3 DNA: TGCTGTGCTAGTCCCGGACAGGGTGGAGTGAATGAGCAGTTCTTC.

This clonotype has at least ten counts. This chain joins TRBV20-1 and TRBJ1-4; tentatively, D is TRBD1 (5 bases). This CDR3 has 15 amino acids. Per the germline V gene, CDR1 is DFQATT and CDR2 is SNEGSKA (reference sequence). Trimming left V 6 bases short and J 4 bases short, with 18 bases between. The CDR3 is CSAPQLRELNEKLFF. CDR3 nucleotide sequence: TGCAGTGCCCCCCAGCTCAGGGAACTTAATGAAAAACTGTTTTTT.